The entry that follows covers one T cell receptor (beta chain) sequence. This specimen comes from a study of cytomegalovirus exposure and HLA in healthy donors. About the study: A data release that came early held some 79 million unique TCRs from HLA-typed donors.

The CDR3 length is 13 residues. Germline V gene data show CDR1 as KGHSH and CDR2 as LQKENI. The V and J ends lost 6 bases and 5 bases, in that order; junction bases with no gene match: 4. The PCR employed 60 Vbeta primers together with 13 Jbeta primers. TCRdb's table, derived via immunoSEQ multiplex PCR, lists solely in-frame clones and lacks some. This repertoire shows nearly 110,000 clones, 81% found once; its top ten account for around 2%. The gene calls are TRBV18 and TRBJ2-1, with 7 bases that match TRBD1. Material: PBMCs. This receptor was obtained from a man younger than 40 in good health and CMV-seronegative. CDR3 DNA sequence: TGTGCCAGCTCCCCCGGGACAGACAATGAGCAGTTCTTC. Protein: CASSPGTDNEQFF.